Each of the 32 T cell receptor beta chains below was sequenced from the same sample in a study of blood T cell repertoires in COVID-19. Generated by immunoSEQ multiplex PCR, the TCRdb table keeps only in-frame clones and is missing some. The repertoire holds 200,000 to 250,000 clones, with more than 75% as singletons. Source material: peripheral blood. All receptors come from a woman of 80 years or more with COVID-19, enrolled during active disease.

V gene TRBV7-6 combines with J gene TRBJ2-7; 11 bases agree with TRBD2. Germline CDR1 and CDR2: SGHVS and FNYEAQ. The CDR3 contains 16 residues. The V and J ends lost 4 bases and 7 bases, in that order; junction bases with no gene match: 12. CDR3 region: CASSSPGTSGSREQYF. For the CDR3, the DNA is TGTGCCAGCAGCTCCCCCGGGACTAGCGGCTCTCGGGAGCAGTACTTC.

V and J are TRBV7-9 and TRBJ2-5, with 8 bases matching TRBD1. CDR3 size: 15 residues. CDR1 and CDR2 (germline): SEHNR, FQNEAQ (reference sequence). The trim removed 1 base at V and 5 bases at J, leaving 6 bases unmatched. The CDR3 region has the DNA TGTGCCAGCAGCTTAGGGACAGGGACGGGCGAGACCCAGTACTTC. This encodes CASSLGTGTGETQYF.

The rearrangement joins TRBV10-1 to TRBJ2-3; 9 bases line up with TRBD1. The CDR3 is 14 residues long. V gave up 2 bases and J gave up 8 bases; unmatched junction bases: 5. CDR1 is WNHNN and CDR2 is SYGVQD in the germline V gene (reference sequence). The DNA for the CDR3 is TGCGCCAGCAGTGAGGGGGGACAGGGAGGTACGCAGTATTTT. It specifies CASSEGGQGGTQYF.

This CDR3 reads CSAHRGEGYTF. CDR3 nucleotides: TGCAGTGCCCACAGGGGGGAGGGCTACACCTTC. The chain couples TRBV20-1 to TRBJ1-2; 8 nucleotides agree with TRBD1. The germline V gene has CDR1 DFQATT and CDR2 SNEGSKA (reference sequence). The CDR3 loop spans 11 amino acids. Unmatched junction bases numbered 5, after V lost 6 bases and J lost 8 bases.

The V gene is TRBV5-4, the J gene TRBJ1-4; 7 bases fit TRBD1. V lost 4 bases, J lost 7 bases, and 10 bases stayed unmatched. The germline gives CDR1 SGHNT, CDR2 YYREEE (reference sequence). This CDR3 contains 15 residues. CDR3 DNA sequence: TGTGCCAGCAGCCTTCAGGGGGTATCGAGTGAAAAACTGTTTTTT. Translation: CASSLQGVSSEKLFF.

The rearrangement uses TRBV5-1 and TRBJ2-1; possible D gene TRBD1, 6 bases. CDR1 and CDR2 (germline): SGHRS, YFSETQ. V shed 7 bases and J shed 2 bases, with 13 bases lying between them. The CDR3 loop spans 14 amino acids. The CDR3 DNA sequence: TGCGCCAGCTCCCGGGACACAGCCTACAATGAGCAGTTCTTC. Protein sequence: CASSRDTAYNEQFF.

This clone has just a few counts. The J gene is TRBJ2-1, the V gene TRBV5-1, with TRBD2 matching over 8 bases. With 4 bases clipped from V and 2 bases from J, the junction kept 8 bases outside the gene matches. CDR3 length: 16 amino acids. The germline CDR1 and CDR2 sequences are SGHRS and YFSETQ. CDR3: CASSLRSGGTYNEQFF. DNA of the CDR3: TGCGCCAGCAGCCTAAGAAGCGGGGGTACCTACAATGAGCAGTTCTTC. Drawing the rest from reference TRBV5-1 and TRBJ2-1, the complete variable domain is KAGVTQTPRYLIKTRGQQVTLSCSPISGHRSVSWYQQTPGQGLQFLFEYFSETQRNKGNFPGRFSGRQFSNSRSEMNVSTLELGDSALYLCASSLRSGGTYNEQFFGPGTRLTVL.

This clone was counted once. The chain combines TRBV7-2 with TRBJ2-5; 8 bases map to TRBD1. CDR1 and CDR2 from the germline V gene are SGHTA and FQGNSA. The CDR3 contains 16 residues. Unmatched junction bases numbered 6, after V lost 1 base and J lost 2 bases. CDR3 in amino acids: CASSLVTGGSQETQYF. Written as DNA, the CDR3 is TGTGCCAGCAGCTTAGTAACAGGGGGGTCTCAAGAGACCCAGTACTTC. The variable domain in full, completed from reference TRBV7-2 and TRBJ2-5, reads GAGVSQSPSNKVTEKGKDVELRCDPISGHTALYWYRQSLGQGLEFLIYFQGNSAPDKSGLPSDRFSAERTGGSVSTLTIQRTQQEDSAVYLCASSLVTGGSQETQYFGPGTRLLVL.

This chain connects TRBV19 to TRBJ1-5; 10 bases align to TRBD1. The V segment lost 5 bases and the J segment 7 bases; nucleotides outside the gene matches: 8. The CDR3 extends over 15 amino acids. Germline values: CDR1 LNHDA, CDR2 SQIVND (reference sequence). The CDR3 coding sequence is TGTGCCAGTAGTCCCATGGACAGGGGGGTCCAGCCCCAGCATTTT. Its translation is CASSPMDRGVQPQHF.

This chain uses TRBV9 with TRBJ2-1; a weak D match, TRBD2 (5 bases). Deletions cut 4 bases from V and 6 bases from J, with 11 bases between. Germline CDR1 reads SGDLS; CDR2 reads YYNGEE. CDR3 length: 13 residues. CDR3 sequence reads: CASSPEGFNEQFF. The CDR3 region has the DNA TGTGCCAGCAGCCCAGAGGGTTTCAATGAGCAGTTCTTC. The full variable domain, completed using reference TRBV9 and TRBJ2-1, is DSGVTQTPKHLITATGQRVTLRCSPRSGDLSVYWYQQSLDQGLQFLIQYYNGEERAKGNILERFSAQQFPDLHSELNLSSLELGDSALYFCASSPEGFNEQFFGPGTRLTVL.

This chain uses TRBV19 with TRBJ1-5, with 7 bases identical to TRBD1. The CDR3 is 19 residues long. The germline gives CDR1 LNHDA, CDR2 SQIVND (reference sequence). Trimming removed 2 bases from V and 2 bases from J; junction bases left unmatched: 15. CDR3 nucleotide sequence: TGTGCCAGTAGTATATCCCCAGACAGGGACTGGTCCGGCAATCAGCCCCAGCATTTT. It is translated as CASSISPDRDWSGNQPQHF.

This clone has a count of ten or more. The CDR3 DNA reads TGTGCCAGCAGCTTAGACAGGAACACTGAAGCTTTCTTT. Translation gives CASSLDRNTEAFF. This rearrangement joins TRBV7-8 to TRBJ1-1, with D unresolved. This CDR3 has 13 residues. Trimming cost V 1 base and J 1 base, with 4 bases left between them. Germline V lookup: CDR1 SGHVS, CDR2 FQNEAQ.

In its sample, this clone was seen a few times. The chain is built from TRBV7-9 and TRBJ1-1; D is unresolved. The CDR3 totals 14 residues. CDR1 is SEHNR and CDR2 is FQNEAQ in the germline V gene (reference sequence). V gave up 1 base and J gave up 1 base, with 7 bases separating them. CDR3 region: CASSLGNPNTEAFF. CDR3 DNA sequence: TGTGCCAGCAGCTTAGGTAATCCGAACACTGAAGCTTTCTTT.

V gene TRBV9 combines with J gene TRBJ2-1; D is perhaps TRBD2 (7 bases). This CDR3 contains 16 residues. V was trimmed by 0 bases and J by 2 bases, leaving 12 bases between them. From germline, CDR1 is SGDLS and CDR2 YYNGEE. The CDR3 DNA reads TGTGCCAGCAGCGTAGCGGGGGGCGGTCCCTACAATGAGCAGTTCTTC. The encoded protein is CASSVAGGGPYNEQFF.

The chain uses TRBV18 and TRBJ1-1; D uncertain. Between the trimmed V and J ends, which lost 2 bases and 3 bases, there was a span of 10 bases. The germline CDR1 and CDR2 sequences are KGHSH and LQKENI. This CDR3 contains 14 residues. The CDR3 loop reads CASSPRRADTEAFF. As DNA, the CDR3 is TGTGCCAGCTCACCAAGGCGGGCAGACACTGAAGCTTTCTTT.

This rearrangement joins TRBV5-5 to TRBJ2-7, with TRBD1 matching over 8 bases. The CDR3 totals 15 residues. Germline loops: CDR1 SGHKS, CDR2 YYEKEE (reference sequence). V was clipped by 3 bases and J by 6 bases; unmatched bases: 11. Here the CDR3 reads CASSWPQGVSREQYF. CDR3 DNA sequence: TGTGCCAGCAGCTGGCCACAGGGGGTATCTCGCGAGCAGTACTTC.

In this sample, this clone turned up once. This chain uses TRBV5-8 with TRBJ2-1; weak D call: TRBD2 (6 bases). CDR1 and CDR2 from the germline V gene are SGHTS and YDEGEE. The CDR3 sequence is 15 residues long. Between the trimmed V and J ends, which lost 6 bases and 4 bases, there was a span of 17 bases. CDR3 nucleotide sequence: TGTGCCAGCACCCTGGGTGTAGCGGATTACAATGAGCAGTTCTTC. Its translation: CASTLGVADYNEQFF.

This chain connects TRBV15 to TRBJ1-4; TRBD1 is a possible D gene (6 bases). Looked up from germline, CDR1 is LNHNV and CDR2 is YYDKDF (reference sequence). CDR3 length equals 17 residues. V dropped 2 bases and J dropped 0 bases, with 13 bases sitting between them. The DNA for the CDR3 is TGTGCCACCAGCAGATCGACAGGTCCTGCAACTAATGAAAAACTGTTTTTT. Residues: CATSRSTGPATNEKLFF.

The V gene is TRBV6-2 or TRBV6-3, the J gene TRBJ2-2; 7 nucleotides match TRBD2. The germline gives CDR1 MNHEY, CDR2 SVGEGT. The ends lost 5 bases at V and 7 bases at J; junction bases unmatched: 10. The length of the CDR3 is 15 residues. Here the CDR3 DNA reads TGTGCCAGCAGTGCGGGACTATTTGAAGTCGGGGAGCTGTTTTTT. Its protein is CASSAGLFEVGELFF.

This clone came up once. The chain is built from TRBV5-1 and TRBJ2-7, with TRBD1 as a possible D gene (5 bases). There are 15 residues in the CDR3. Trimming shortened V by 0 bases and J by 4 bases, and 14 bases separated the two germline ends. The V gene's germline CDR1 is SGHRS and CDR2 YFSETQ. The CDR3 DNA reads TGCGCCAGCAGCTTGGCCAGCAGGGCGGAATACGAGCAGTACTTC. Protein: CASSLASRAEYEQYF.

The chain combines TRBV10-3 with TRBJ1-1; 9 bases agree with TRBD1. Germline V gives CDR1 ENHRY, CDR2 SYGVKD. The CDR3 extends over 13 amino acids. The J segment lost 5 bases and the V segment lost 6 bases, leaving 4 bases of the junction unmatched. CDR3 region: CAISRTGVTEAFF. CDR3 DNA: TGTGCCATCAGCAGGACAGGGGTAACTGAAGCTTTCTTT.

This clone occurred a few times. V is TRBV18 and J is TRBJ2-2; D possibly corresponds to TRBD2 (5 bases). V was pared by 0 bases and J by 1 base, with 6 bases between. CDR3 size: 15 residues. Germline CDR1 KGHSH, CDR2 LQKENI. CDR3 coding DNA: TGTGCCAGCTCACCACCGGCGGGGAACACCGGGGAGCTGTTTTTT. Protein sequence: CASSPPAGNTGELFF.

J is TRBJ1-2 and V is TRBV10-3; 7 positions agree with TRBD1. Looked up from germline, CDR1 is ENHRY and CDR2 is SYGVKD. J gave up 4 bases and V 0 bases, and 5 bases lay outside the gene matches. The CDR3 has 15 residues. CDR3 in DNA: TGTGCCATCAGTGAGTCCCCGACAGGGCCCTATGGCTACACCTTC. Translation: CAISESPTGPYGYTF.

This clone turned up a few times. The rearrangement uses TRBV30 and TRBJ2-6; D remains unclear. The germline CDR1 and CDR2 sequences are GTSNPN and SVGIG (reference sequence). The germline V and J ends were trimmed by 0 bases and 0 bases, with 6 bases remaining between them. The CDR3 is 15 amino acids. The CDR3 DNA reads TGTGCCTGGAGTGTACATACCTCTGGGGCCAACGTCCTGACTTTC. Translating it yields CAWSVHTSGANVLTF.

The genes are TRBV6-4 and TRBJ2-7; 13 positions agree with TRBD2. CDR1 and CDR2 from the germline V gene are MRHNA and SNTAGT. The CDR3 totals 14 residues. V lost 6 bases, J lost 5 bases, and 4 bases stayed unmatched. In nucleotides, the CDR3 is TGTGCCAGCAGCGGACTAGCGGGAGCCCACGAGCAGTACTTC. Translating gives CASSGLAGAHEQYF.

The CDR3 protein is CATLPGGSGEKLFF. The DNA of the CDR3 is TGTGCCACCCTCCCAGGGGGATCCGGTGAAAAACTGTTTTTT. The J gene is TRBJ1-4, the V gene TRBV24-1; TRBD1 matches 7 bases. This CDR3 spans 14 amino acids. V trimming: 9 bases; J trimming: 7 bases; junction bases outside the gene matches: 10. The germline CDR1 and CDR2 sequences are KGHDR and SFDVKD.

This chain connects TRBV2 to TRBJ1-5; D gene uncertain. Germline V gene data show CDR1 as SNHLY and CDR2 as FYNNEI. The ends were cut back, 5 bases at V and 4 bases at J, with 6 bases in the middle. The CDR3 covers 12 residues. In nucleotides, the CDR3 is TGTGCCAGCAGTCTCCAGAATCAGCCCCAGCATTTT. This sequence encodes CASSLQNQPQHF.

V and J are TRBV9 and TRBJ2-1; tentative D call: TRBD1 (6 bases). V dropped 0 bases and J dropped 6 bases, with 10 bases sitting between them. Germline V lookup: CDR1 SGDLS, CDR2 YYNGEE. CDR3 length equals 14 residues. DNA for the CDR3: TGTGCCAGCAGCGTAGAGGGGACAATCAATGAGCAGTTCTTC. This gives the protein CASSVEGTINEQFF. Complete variable domain (other parts from reference TRBV9 and TRBJ2-1): DSGVTQTPKHLITATGQRVTLRCSPRSGDLSVYWYQQSLDQGLQFLIQYYNGEERAKGNILERFSAQQFPDLHSELNLSSLELGDSALYFCASSVEGTINEQFFGPGTRLTVL.

This chain joins TRBV5-6 and TRBJ1-1; no reliable D call. Germline lookup yields CDR1 SGHDT and CDR2 YYEEEE. The CDR3 runs to 14 residues. V lost 4 bases and J 3 bases, leaving 13 bases between the germline ends. The CDR3 nucleotides read TGTGCCAGCAGCCTCGGTGGAGTTGACACTGAAGCTTTCTTT. Amino acids: CASSLGGVDTEAFF.

The V and J genes are TRBV5-4 and TRBJ1-2; D is undetermined. Germline lookup yields CDR1 SGHNT and CDR2 YYREEE (reference sequence). Trimming removed 0 bases at V and 0 bases at J, with 9 bases between. This CDR3 is built from 15 residues. Here the CDR3 reads CASSLGGGANYGYTF. Written as DNA, the CDR3 is TGTGCCAGCAGCTTGGGCGGCGGAGCTAACTATGGCTACACCTTC.

This clone was counted a single time. V and J are TRBV9 and TRBJ2-3; 10 bases align to TRBD2. The CDR3 extends over 16 amino acids. Germline trimming cut 0 bases from V and 5 bases from J; bases unmatched to any gene: 6. The germline V gene has CDR1 SGDLS and CDR2 YYNGEE. The CDR3 nucleotides are TGTGCCAGCAGCGTAGGGGTAGCGGGGGGTCAAGATACGCAGTATTTT. Amino acid sequence: CASSVGVAGGQDTQYF.

The chain links TRBV3-1 (or the pseudogene TRBV3-2) to TRBJ2-3; 9 nucleotides line up with TRBD2. The trim removed 6 bases at V and 2 bases at J, leaving 6 bases unmatched. The germline V gene has CDR1 LGHDT and CDR2 YNNKEL (reference sequence). The CDR3 contains 15 residues. In DNA, the CDR3 is TGTGCCAGCAGTCGAATAGCGGGGGCCACAGATACGCAGTATTTT. This encodes CASSRIAGATDTQYF.